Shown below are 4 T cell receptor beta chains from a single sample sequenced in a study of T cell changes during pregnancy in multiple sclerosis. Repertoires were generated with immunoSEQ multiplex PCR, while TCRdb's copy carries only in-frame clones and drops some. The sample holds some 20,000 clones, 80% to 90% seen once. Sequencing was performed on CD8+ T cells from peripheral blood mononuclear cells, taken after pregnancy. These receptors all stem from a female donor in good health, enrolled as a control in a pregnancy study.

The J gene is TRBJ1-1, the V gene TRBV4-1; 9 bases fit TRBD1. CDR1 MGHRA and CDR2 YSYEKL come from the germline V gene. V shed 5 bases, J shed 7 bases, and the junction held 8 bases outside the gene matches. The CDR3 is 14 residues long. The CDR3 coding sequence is TGCGCCAGCAGCTCACCACAGGGGGCCGGTGAAGCTTTCTTT. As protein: CASSSPQGAGEAFF.

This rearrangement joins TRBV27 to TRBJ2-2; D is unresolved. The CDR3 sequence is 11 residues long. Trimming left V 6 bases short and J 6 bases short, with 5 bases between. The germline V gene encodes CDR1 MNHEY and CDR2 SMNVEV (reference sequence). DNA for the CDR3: TGTGCCAGCAGCTTCGCCGGGGAGCTGTTTTTT. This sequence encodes CASSFAGELFF.

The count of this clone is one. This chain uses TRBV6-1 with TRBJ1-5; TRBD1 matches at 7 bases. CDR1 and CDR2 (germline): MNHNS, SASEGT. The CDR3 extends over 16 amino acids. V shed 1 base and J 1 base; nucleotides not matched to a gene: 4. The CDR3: CASSEEGGWSNQPQHF. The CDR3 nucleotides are TGTGCCAGCAGTGAAGAAGGGGGCTGGAGCAATCAGCCCCAGCATTTT.

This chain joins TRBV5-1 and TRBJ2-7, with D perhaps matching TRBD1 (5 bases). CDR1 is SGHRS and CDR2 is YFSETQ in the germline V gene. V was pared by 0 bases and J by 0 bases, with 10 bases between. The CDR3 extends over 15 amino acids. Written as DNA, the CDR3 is TGCGCCAGCAGCTTGGGACAGACCCCCTCCTACGAGCAGTACTTC. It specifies CASSLGQTPSYEQYF.